This TCR beta chain was observed in a study of blood T cell repertoires in COVID-19. Study-wide context: Samples representing acute and convalescent COVID-19 were sourced from the United States, Italy and Spain. From T cells, B-cell-depleted T cells, or PBMCs came the material, which was cDNA or gDNA.

V trimming: 2 bases; J trimming: 6 bases; junction bases outside the gene matches: 5. Germline CDR1 GTSNPN, CDR2 SVGIG (reference sequence). The length of the CDR3 is 13 residues. In the source study's methods: Amplified reference gene primers provided the basis for estimating nucleated cell counts. The data were produced by immunoSEQ multiplex PCR, yet TCRdb's version contains in-frame clones alone and is incomplete. Clonal size and the V and J genes are those of that table, whereas D and trimming came from the DNA. The profile shows about 270,000 clones, roughly 84% of them singletons. Sequencing was done on a sample of peripheral blood. The chain recombines TRBV30 with TRBJ1-2; 8 nucleotides line up with TRBD1. This clonotype was obtained from a woman aged 18-30 years with acute or convalescent COVID-19. The CDR3 region is CAWSPRTGHGYTF. CDR3 bases: TGTGCCTGGAGTCCGCGGACAGGGCATGGCTACACCTTC.